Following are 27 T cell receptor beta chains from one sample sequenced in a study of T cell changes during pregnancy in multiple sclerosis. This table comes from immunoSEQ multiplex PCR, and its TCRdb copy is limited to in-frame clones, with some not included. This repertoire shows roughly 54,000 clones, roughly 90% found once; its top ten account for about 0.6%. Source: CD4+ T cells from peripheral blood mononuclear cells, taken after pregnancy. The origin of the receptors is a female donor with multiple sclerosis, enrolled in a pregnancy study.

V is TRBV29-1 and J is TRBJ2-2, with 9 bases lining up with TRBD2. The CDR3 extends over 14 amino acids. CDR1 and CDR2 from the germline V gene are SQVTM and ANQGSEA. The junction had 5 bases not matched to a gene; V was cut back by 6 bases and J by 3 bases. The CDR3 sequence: CSVAGGLYTGELFF. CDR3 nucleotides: TGCAGCGTCGCGGGGGGGCTTTACACCGGGGAGCTGTTTTTT.

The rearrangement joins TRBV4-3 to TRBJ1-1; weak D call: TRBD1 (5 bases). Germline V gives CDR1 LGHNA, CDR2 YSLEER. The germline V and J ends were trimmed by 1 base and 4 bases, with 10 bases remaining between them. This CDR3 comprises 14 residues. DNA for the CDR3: TGCGCCAGCAGCCAAGGTCCAAGGGGCACTGAAGCTTTCTTT. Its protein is CASSQGPRGTEAFF.

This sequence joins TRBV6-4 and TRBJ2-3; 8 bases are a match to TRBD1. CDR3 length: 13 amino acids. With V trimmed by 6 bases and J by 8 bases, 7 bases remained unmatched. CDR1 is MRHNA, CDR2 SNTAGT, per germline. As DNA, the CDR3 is TGTGCCAGCAGCTTACAGGGGGGAGGTACGCAGTATTTT. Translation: CASSLQGGGTQYF.

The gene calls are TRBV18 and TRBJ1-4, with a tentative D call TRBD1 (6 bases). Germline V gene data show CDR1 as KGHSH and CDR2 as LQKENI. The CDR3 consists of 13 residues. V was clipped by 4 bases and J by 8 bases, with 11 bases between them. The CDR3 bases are TGTGCCAGCTCACAAGACAGGCACGAAAAACTGTTTTTT. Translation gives CASSQDRHEKLFF.

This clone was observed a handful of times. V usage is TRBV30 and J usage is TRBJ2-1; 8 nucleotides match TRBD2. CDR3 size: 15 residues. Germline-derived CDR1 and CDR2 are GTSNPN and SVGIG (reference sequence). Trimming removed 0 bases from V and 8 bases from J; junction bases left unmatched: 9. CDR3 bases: TGTGCCTGGAGTGTTAAGGGACTAGGGGCCTATGAGCAGTTCTTC. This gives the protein CAWSVKGLGAYEQFF.

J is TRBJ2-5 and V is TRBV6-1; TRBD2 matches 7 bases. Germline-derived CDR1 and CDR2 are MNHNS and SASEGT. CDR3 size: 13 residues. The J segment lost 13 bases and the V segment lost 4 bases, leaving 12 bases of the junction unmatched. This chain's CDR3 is CASSAEGLSRRYF. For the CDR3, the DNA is TGTGCCAGCAGTGCGGAGGGACTATCCCGACGGTACTTC.

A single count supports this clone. This CDR3 reads CASSENDRAYTIYF. The CDR3, as DNA: TGTGCCAGCAGTGAAAACGACAGGGCCTACACCATATATTTT. The V call is TRBV6-1, the J call TRBJ1-3, with 7 bases matching TRBD1. CDR3 length: 14 amino acids. The V segment lost 2 bases and the J segment 8 bases; nucleotides outside the gene matches: 6. CDR1 and CDR2 from the germline V gene are MNHNS and SASEGT.

CDR3 sequence reads: CASKLAGGRGTDTQYF. The CDR3 DNA sequence: TGTGCCAGCAAGCTAGCGGGGGGGCGGGGCACAGATACGCAGTATTTT. The chain is built from TRBV2 and TRBJ2-3, with 12 positions matching TRBD2. The CDR3 length is 16 residues. Germline V lookup: CDR1 SNHLY, CDR2 FYNNEI. The V segment lost 7 bases and the J segment 1 base; nucleotides outside the gene matches: 6.

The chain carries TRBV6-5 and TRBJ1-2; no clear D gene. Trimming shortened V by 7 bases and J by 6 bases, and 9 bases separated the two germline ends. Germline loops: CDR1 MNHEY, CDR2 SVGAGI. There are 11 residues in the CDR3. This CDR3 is CASKRENGYTF. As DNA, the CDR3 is TGTGCCAGCAAGCGGGAGAATGGCTACACCTTC.

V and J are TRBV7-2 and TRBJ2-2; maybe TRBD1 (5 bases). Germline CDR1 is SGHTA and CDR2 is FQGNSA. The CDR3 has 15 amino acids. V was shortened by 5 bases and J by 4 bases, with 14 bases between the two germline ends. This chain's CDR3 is CASSKTEDGTGELFF. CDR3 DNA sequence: TGTGCCAGCAGCAAGACAGAAGACGGCACCGGGGAGCTGTTTTTT.

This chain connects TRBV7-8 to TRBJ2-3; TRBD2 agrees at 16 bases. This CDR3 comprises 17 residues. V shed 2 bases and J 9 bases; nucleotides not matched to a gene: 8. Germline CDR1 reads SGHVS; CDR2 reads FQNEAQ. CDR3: CASSLRGTSGGGKTQYF. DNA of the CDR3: TGTGCCAGCAGCTTACGCGGGACTAGCGGGGGGGGGAAAACGCAGTATTTT.

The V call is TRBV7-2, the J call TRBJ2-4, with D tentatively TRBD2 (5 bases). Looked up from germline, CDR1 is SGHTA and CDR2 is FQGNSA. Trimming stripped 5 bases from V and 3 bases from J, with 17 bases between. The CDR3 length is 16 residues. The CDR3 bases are TGTGCCAGCAGCCCCCCCCTAACGGGGAACAAAAACATTCAGTACTTC. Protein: CASSPPLTGNKNIQYF.

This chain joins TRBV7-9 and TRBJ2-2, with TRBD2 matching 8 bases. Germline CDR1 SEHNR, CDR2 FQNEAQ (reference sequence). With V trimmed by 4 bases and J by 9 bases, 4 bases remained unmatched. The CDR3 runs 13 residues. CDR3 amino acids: CASSSRGGRELFF. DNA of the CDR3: TGTGCCAGCAGCTCCCGGGGGGGCAGGGAGCTGTTTTTT.

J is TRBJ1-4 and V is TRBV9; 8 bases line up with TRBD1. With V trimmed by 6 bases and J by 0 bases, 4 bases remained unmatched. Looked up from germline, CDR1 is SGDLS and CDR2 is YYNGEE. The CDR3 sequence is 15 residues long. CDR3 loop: CASTPQGATNEKLFF. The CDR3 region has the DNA TGTGCCAGCACCCCACAGGGGGCAACTAATGAAAAACTGTTTTTT.

CDR3 nucleotide sequence: TGTGCCAGCAGCTCCACATATAATTCACCCCTCCACTTT. Encoded protein: CASSSTYNSPLHF. The rearrangement uses TRBV11-3 and TRBJ1-6; D is undetermined. Germline values: CDR1 SGHNT, CDR2 YENEEA. This CDR3 comprises 13 residues. The ends were cut back, 4 bases at V and 4 bases at J, with 5 bases in the middle.

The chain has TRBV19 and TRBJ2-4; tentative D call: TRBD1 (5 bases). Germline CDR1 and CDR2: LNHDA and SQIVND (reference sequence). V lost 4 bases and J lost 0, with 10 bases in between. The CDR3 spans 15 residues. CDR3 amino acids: CASSTDRLAKNIQYF. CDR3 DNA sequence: TGTGCCAGTAGTACAGACAGATTAGCCAAAAACATTCAGTACTTC. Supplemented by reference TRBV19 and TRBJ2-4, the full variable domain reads DGGITQSPKYLFRKEGQNVTLSCEQNLNHDAMYWYRQDPGQGLRLIYYSQIVNDFQKGDIAEGYSVSREKKESFPLTVTSAQKNPTAFYLCASSTDRLAKNIQYFGAGTRLSVL.

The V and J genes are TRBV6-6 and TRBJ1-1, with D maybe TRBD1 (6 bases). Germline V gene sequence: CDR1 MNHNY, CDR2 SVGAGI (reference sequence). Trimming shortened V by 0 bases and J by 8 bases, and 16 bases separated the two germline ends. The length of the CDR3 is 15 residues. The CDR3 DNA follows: TGTGCCAGCAGTTACTCGGAGACAGGCCGACCAGAAGCTTTCTTT. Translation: CASSYSETGRPEAFF.

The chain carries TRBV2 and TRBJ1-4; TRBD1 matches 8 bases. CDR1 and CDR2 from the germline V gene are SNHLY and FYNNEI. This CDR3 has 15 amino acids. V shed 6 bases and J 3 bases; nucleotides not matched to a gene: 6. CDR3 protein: CASSPRTGPNEKLFF. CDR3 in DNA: TGTGCCAGCAGCCCCCGGACAGGGCCTAATGAAAAACTGTTTTTT.

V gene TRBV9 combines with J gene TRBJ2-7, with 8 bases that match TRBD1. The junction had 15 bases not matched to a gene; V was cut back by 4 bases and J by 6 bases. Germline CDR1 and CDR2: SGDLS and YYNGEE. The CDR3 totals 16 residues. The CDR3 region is CASSKTKGGQAFEQYF. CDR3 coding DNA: TGTGCCAGCAGCAAGACAAAAGGGGGACAGGCTTTCGAGCAGTACTTC.

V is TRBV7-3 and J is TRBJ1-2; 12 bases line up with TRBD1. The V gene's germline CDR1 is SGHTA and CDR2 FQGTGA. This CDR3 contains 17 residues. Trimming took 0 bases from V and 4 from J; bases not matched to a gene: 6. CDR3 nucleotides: TGTGCCAGCAGCTTAACCGGGACAGGGGGCGAGATCTATGGCTACACCTTC. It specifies CASSLTGTGGEIYGYTF.

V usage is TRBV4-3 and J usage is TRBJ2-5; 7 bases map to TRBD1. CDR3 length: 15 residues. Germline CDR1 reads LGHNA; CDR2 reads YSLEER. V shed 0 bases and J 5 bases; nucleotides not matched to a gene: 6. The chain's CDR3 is CASSQDQRGRETQYF. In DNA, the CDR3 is TGCGCCAGCAGCCAAGATCAGAGGGGGCGGGAGACCCAGTACTTC.

CDR3 bases: TGTGCCAGCAGTGATTTAGAGGGGACAGGAGGCAACTATGGCTACACCTTC. This translates into CASSDLEGTGGNYGYTF. The chain uses TRBV25-1 and TRBJ1-2; 8 bases map to TRBD1. The CDR3 sequence is 17 residues long. Germline CDR1 reads MGHDK; CDR2 reads SYGVNS. V shed 3 bases and J 2 bases; nucleotides not matched to a gene: 11.

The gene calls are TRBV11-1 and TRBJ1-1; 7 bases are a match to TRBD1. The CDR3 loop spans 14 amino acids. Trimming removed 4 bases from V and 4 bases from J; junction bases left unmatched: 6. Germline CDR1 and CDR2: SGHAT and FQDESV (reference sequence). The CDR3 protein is CASSSDREATEAFF. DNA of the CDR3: TGTGCCAGCAGCTCAGACAGGGAGGCCACTGAAGCTTTCTTT.

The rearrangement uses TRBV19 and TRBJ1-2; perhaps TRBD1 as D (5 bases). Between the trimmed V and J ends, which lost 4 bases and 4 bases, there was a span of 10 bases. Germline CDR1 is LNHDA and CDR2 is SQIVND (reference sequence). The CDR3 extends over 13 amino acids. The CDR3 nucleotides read TGTGCCAGTAGTAAGCAGGGAATCTATGGCTACACCTTC. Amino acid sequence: CASSKQGIYGYTF.

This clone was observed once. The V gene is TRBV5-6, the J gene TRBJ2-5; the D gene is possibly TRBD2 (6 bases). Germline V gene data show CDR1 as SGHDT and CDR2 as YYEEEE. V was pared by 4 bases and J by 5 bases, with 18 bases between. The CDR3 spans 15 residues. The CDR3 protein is CASSPGGGGMETQYF. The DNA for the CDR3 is TGTGCCAGCAGCCCCGGGGGTGGGGGGATGGAGACCCAGTACTTC.

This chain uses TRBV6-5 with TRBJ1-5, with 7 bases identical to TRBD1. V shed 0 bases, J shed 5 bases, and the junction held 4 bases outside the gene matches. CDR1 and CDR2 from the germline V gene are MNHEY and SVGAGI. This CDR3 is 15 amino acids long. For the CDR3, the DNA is TGTGCCAGCAGTTACTCGACAGGGCGGGATCAGCCCCAGCATTTT. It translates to CASSYSTGRDQPQHF.

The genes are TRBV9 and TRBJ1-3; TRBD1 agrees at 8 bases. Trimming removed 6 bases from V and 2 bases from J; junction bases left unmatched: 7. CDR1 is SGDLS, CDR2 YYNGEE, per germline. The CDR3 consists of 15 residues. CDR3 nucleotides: TGTGCCAGCACCATCGGGACAGGAGCTGGAAACACCATATATTTT. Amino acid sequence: CASTIGTGAGNTIYF.